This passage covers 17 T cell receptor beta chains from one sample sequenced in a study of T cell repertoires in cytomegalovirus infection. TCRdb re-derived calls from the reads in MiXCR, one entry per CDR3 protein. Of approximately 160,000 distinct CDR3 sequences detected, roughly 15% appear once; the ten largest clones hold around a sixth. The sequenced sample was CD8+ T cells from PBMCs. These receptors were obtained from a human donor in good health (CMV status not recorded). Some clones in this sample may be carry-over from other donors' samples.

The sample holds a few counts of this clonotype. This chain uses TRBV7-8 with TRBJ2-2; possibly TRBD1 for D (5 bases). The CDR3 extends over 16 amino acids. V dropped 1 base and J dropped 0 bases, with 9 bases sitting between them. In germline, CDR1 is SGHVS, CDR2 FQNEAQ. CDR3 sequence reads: CASSLDDSANTGELFF. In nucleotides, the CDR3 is TGTGCCAGCAGCTTAGACGACAGCGCGAACACCGGGGAGCTGTTTTTT.

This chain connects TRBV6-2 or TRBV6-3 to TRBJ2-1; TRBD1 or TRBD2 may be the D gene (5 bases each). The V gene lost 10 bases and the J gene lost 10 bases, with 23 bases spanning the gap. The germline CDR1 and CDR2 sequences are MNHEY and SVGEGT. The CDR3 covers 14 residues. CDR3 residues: CATGTSLGWGEQFF. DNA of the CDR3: TGTGCCACCGGAACAAGTTTGGGGTGGGGGGAGCAGTTCTTC.

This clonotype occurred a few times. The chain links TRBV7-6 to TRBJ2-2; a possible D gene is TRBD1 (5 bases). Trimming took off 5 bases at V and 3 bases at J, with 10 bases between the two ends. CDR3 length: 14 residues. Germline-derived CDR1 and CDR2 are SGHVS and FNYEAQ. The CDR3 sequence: CASSDRHDTGELFF. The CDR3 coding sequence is TGTGCCAGCAGCGACAGACACGACACCGGGGAGCTGTTTTTT.

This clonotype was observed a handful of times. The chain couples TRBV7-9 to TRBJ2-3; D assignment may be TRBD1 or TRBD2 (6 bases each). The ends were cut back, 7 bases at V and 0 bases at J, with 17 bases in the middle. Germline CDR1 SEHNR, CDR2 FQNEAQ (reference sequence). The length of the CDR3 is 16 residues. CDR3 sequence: CASTSTRGASTDTQYF. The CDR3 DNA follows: TGTGCCAGCACCTCTACGAGGGGGGCTAGCACAGATACGCAGTATTTT. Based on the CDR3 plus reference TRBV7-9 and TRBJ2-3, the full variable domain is DTGVSQNPRHKITKRGQNVTFRCDPISEHNRLYWYRQTLGQGPEFLTYFQNEAQLEKSRLLSDRFSAERPKGSFSTLEIQRTEQGDSAMYLCASTSTRGASTDTQYFGPGTRLTVL.

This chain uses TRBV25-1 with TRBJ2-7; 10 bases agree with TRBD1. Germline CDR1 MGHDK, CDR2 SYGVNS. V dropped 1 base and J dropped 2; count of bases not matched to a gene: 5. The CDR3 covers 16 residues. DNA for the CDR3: TGTGCCAGCAGTGAATCGTGGGACAGGGGACCCTACGAGCAGTACTTC. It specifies CASSESWDRGPYEQYF.

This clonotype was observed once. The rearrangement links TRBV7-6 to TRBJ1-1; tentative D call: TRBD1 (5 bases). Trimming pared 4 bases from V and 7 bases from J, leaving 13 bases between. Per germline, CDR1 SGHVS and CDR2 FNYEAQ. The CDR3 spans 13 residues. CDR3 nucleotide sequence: TGTGCCAGCAGCTCGCAGGGTACGGTTGAAGCTTTCTTT. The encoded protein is CASSSQGTVEAFF.

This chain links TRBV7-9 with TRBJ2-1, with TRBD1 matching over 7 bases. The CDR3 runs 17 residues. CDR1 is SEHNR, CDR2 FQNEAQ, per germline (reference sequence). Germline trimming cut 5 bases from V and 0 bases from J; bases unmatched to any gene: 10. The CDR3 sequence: CASSLTGAVSSYNEQFF. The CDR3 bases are TGTGCCAGCAGCCTAACAGGGGCCGTTAGCTCCTACAATGAGCAGTTCTTC.

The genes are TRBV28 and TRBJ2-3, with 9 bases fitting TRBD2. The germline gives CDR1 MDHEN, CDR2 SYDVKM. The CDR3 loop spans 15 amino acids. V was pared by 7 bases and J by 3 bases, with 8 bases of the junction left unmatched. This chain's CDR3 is CASILSGSITDTQYF. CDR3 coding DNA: TGTGCCAGCATCCTTAGCGGGAGTATAACAGATACGCAGTATTTT.

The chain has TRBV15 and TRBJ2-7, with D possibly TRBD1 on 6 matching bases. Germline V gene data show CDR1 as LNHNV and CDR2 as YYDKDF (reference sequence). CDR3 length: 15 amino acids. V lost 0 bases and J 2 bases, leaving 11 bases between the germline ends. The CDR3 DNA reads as TGTGCCACCAGCAGAGAGAGGCAGGGGACCTACGAGCAGTACTTC. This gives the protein CATSRERQGTYEQYF.

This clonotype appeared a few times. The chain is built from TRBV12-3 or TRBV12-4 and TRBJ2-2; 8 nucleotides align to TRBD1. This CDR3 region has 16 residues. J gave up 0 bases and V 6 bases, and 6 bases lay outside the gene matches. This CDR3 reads CASRETGAANTGELFF. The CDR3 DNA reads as TGTGCCAGCAGGGAGACAGGGGCTGCGAACACCGGGGAGCTGTTTTTT.

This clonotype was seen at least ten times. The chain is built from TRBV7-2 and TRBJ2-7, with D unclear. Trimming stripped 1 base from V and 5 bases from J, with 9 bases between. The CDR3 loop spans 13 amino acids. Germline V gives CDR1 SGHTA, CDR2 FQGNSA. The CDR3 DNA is TGTGCCAGCAGCTTAGTTCCTCTGGACGAGCAGTACTTC. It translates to CASSLVPLDEQYF.

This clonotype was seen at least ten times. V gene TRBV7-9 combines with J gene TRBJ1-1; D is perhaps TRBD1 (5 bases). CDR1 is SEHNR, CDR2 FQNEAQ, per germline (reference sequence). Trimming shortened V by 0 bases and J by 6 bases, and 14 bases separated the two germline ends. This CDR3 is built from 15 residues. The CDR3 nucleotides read TGTGCCAGCAGCTTAGCAGAGGGACTCGGTCCTGAAGCTTTCTTT. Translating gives CASSLAEGLGPEAFF.

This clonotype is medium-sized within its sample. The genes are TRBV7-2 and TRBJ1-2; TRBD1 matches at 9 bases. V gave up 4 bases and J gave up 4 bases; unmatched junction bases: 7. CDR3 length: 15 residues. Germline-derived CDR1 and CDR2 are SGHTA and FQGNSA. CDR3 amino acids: CASSSELTGGYGYTF. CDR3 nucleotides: TGTGCCAGCAGCTCGGAGCTGACAGGGGGCTATGGCTACACCTTC.

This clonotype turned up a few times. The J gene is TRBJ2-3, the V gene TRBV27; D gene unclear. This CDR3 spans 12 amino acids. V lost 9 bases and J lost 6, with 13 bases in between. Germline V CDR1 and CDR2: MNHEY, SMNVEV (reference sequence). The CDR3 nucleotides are TGTGCCAGTCATAAGTCGTCGGATACGCAGTATTTT. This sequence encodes CASHKSSDTQYF.

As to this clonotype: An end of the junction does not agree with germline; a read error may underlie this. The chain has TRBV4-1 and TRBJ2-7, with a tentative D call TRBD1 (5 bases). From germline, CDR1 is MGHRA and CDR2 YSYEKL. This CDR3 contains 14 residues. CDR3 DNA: TGTGCCAGCAGCCAAGATCCCCAGGGTAACGAGCAGTACTTC. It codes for CASSQDPQGNEQYF.

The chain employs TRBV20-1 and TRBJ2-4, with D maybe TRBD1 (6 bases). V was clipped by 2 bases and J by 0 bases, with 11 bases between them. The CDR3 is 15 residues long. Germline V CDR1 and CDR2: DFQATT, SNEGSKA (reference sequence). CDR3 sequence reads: CSARNRDLAKNIQYF. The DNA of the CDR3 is TGCAGTGCTAGAAACAGGGATCTAGCCAAAAACATTCAGTACTTC.

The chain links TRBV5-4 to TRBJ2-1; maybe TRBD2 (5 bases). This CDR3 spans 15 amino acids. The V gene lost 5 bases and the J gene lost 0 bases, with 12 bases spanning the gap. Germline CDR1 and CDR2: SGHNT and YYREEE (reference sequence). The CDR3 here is CASSPDFISYNEQFF. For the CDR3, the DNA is TGTGCCAGCAGTCCGGACTTTATCTCCTACAATGAGCAGTTCTTC. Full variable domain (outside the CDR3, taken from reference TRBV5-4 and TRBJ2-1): ETGVTQSPTHLIKTRGQQVTLRCSSQSGHNTVSWYQQALGQGPQFIFQYYREEENGRGNFPPRFSGLQFPNYSSELNVNALELDDSALYLCASSPDFISYNEQFFGPGTRLTVL.